This is a list of T cell receptor beta chains from one sample in a study of T cells in Graves' hyperthyroidism and ophthalmopathy. Using its own MiXCR run on the multiplex PCR reads, TCRdb lists one record per CDR3 protein. Among some 620,000 distinct CDR3 sequences listed, about a sixth were seen once. The sample comprised blood. These receptors were collected from a woman in her twenties or thirties with Graves' hyperthyroidism. Each CDR3 is given with its conserved first and last residue. D genes are given only for firm matches. Clone size appears in some rows only: once, few, many, or a class for an expanded clone.

d_call: NA; clone_size: few; j_call: TRBJ1-2; v_call: TRBV13; cdr3_nt: TGTGCCAGCAGCCAAATAAACAGGGATGGCTACACCTTC; cdr3_aa: CASSQINRDGYTF
d_call: NA; clone_size: many; j_call: TRBJ2-5; v_call: TRBV11-3; cdr3_nt: TGTGCCAGTGGAAGTTGGGACCGAGGGTACCAAGAGACCCAGTACTTC; cdr3_aa: CASGSWDRGYQETQYF
d_call: NA; clone_size: few; j_call: TRBJ2-5; v_call: TRBV7-2; cdr3_nt: TGTGCCAGCAGCTCTACAGGGCCCGGGGAGACCCAGTACTTC; cdr3_aa: CASSSTGPGETQYF
d_call: TRBD1; clone_size: many; j_call: TRBJ1-4; v_call: TRBV2; cdr3_nt: TGTGCCAGCAGTGTCCTAGACAGGGGAGGTGAAAAACTGTTTTTT; cdr3_aa: CASSVLDRGGEKLFF
d_call: TRBD1; clone_size: NA; j_call: TRBJ2-7; v_call: TRBV18; cdr3_nt: TGTGCCAGCTCACCGAACAGGGGCCAATACGAGCAGTACTTC; cdr3_aa: CASSPNRGQYEQYF
d_call: NA; clone_size: many; j_call: TRBJ1-1; v_call: TRBV18; cdr3_nt: TGTGCCAGCCGACTCTTCCAGGTACCCGGGGGCACTGAAGCTTTCTTT; cdr3_aa: CASRLFQVPGGTEAFF
d_call: NA; clone_size: many; j_call: TRBJ2-7; v_call: TRBV12-3/TRBV12-4; cdr3_nt: TGTGCCAGCAGTACCTTCGCTACCTACGAGCAGTACTTC; cdr3_aa: CASSTFATYEQYF
d_call: NA; clone_size: medium-sized; j_call: TRBJ2-7; v_call: TRBV9; cdr3_nt: TGTGCCAGCAGCGTAGAAACAGGGAGCTCCTACGAGCAGTACTTC; cdr3_aa: CASSVETGSSYEQYF
d_call: NA; clone_size: NA; j_call: TRBJ1-1; v_call: TRBV19; cdr3_nt: TGTGCCAGGATAAAAGGGACGGCGAACACTGAAGCTTTCTTT; cdr3_aa: CARIKGTANTEAFF
d_call: NA; clone_size: few; j_call: TRBJ1-5; v_call: TRBV20-1; cdr3_nt: TGCAGTGCTAGAGATAAGAAGAAGGGGACAAACAATCAGCCCCAGCATTTT; cdr3_aa: CSARDKKKGTNNQPQHF
d_call: NA; clone_size: NA; j_call: TRBJ2-5; v_call: TRBV28; cdr3_nt: TGTGCCAGCACCGGGGCTATCTCGGAGACCCAGTACTTC; cdr3_aa: CASTGAISETQYF
d_call: TRBD1; clone_size: many; j_call: TRBJ1-1; v_call: TRBV6-2/TRBV6-3; cdr3_nt: TGTGCCAGCACCACCGCGATAGGGACAGGGAACACTGAAGCTTTCTTT; cdr3_aa: CASTTAIGTGNTEAFF
d_call: NA; clone_size: few; j_call: TRBJ1-3; v_call: TRBV28; cdr3_nt: TGTGCCAGCAGTTATTTAAACACCATATATTTT; cdr3_aa: CASSYLNTIYF
d_call: NA; clone_size: many; j_call: TRBJ2-1; v_call: TRBV11-2; cdr3_nt: TGTGCCAGCAGCTTGTCGCCCTTTCCCGGGAGCTCCTACAATGAGCAGTTCTTC; cdr3_aa: CASSLSPFPGSSYNEQFF
d_call: NA; clone_size: few; j_call: TRBJ1-1; v_call: TRBV6-1; cdr3_nt: TGTACCAGCAGCCTCGGGACATGGGGTTCCGAAGCTTTCTTT; cdr3_aa: CTSSLGTWGSEAFF
d_call: NA; clone_size: NA; j_call: TRBJ2-5; v_call: TRBV29-1; cdr3_nt: TGCAGCGTTACCGGACGGGGGAGAGGGACCCAGTACTTC; cdr3_aa: CSVTGRGRGTQYF
d_call: TRBD2; clone_size: few; j_call: TRBJ2-2; v_call: TRBV20-1; cdr3_nt: TGCAGTGCCCCTCTAGCGGGAGGGTATACCGGGGAGCTGTTTTTT; cdr3_aa: CSAPLAGGYTGELFF
d_call: TRBD2; clone_size: NA; j_call: TRBJ2-7; v_call: TRBV4-2; cdr3_nt: TGTGCCAGCAGCCTAGGGACTAGCGGGAGAGTATATGAGCAGTACTTC; cdr3_aa: CASSLGTSGRVYEQYF
d_call: NA; clone_size: many; j_call: TRBJ2-5; v_call: TRBV30; cdr3_nt: TGTGCCTGGAACACTCGGGAGACCCAGTACTTC; cdr3_aa: CAWNTRETQYF
d_call: NA; clone_size: many; j_call: TRBJ2-1; v_call: TRBV20-1; cdr3_nt: TGCAGTGCTAGAGACGGTGACAATGAGCAGTTCTTC; cdr3_aa: CSARDGDNEQFF
d_call: NA; clone_size: many; j_call: TRBJ2-1; v_call: TRBV27; cdr3_nt: TGTGCCAGCAGTTTCAGGGAAAATGAGCAGTTCTTC; cdr3_aa: CASSFRENEQFF
d_call: NA; clone_size: many; j_call: TRBJ2-7; v_call: TRBV6-1; cdr3_nt: TGTGCCAGCAGTGAAAGAGCCGTTTACGAGCAGTACTTC; cdr3_aa: CASSERAVYEQYF
d_call: TRBD1; clone_size: NA; j_call: TRBJ2-1; v_call: TRBV7-9; cdr3_nt: TGTGCCAGCAGGTTAACCGGGACAGCTTACAATGAGCAGTTCTTC; cdr3_aa: CASRLTGTAYNEQFF
d_call: NA; clone_size: few; j_call: TRBJ1-4; v_call: TRBV4-2; cdr3_nt: TGTGCCAGCAGCCAAGATATGGGGGTTTCGGAAAAACTGTTTTTT; cdr3_aa: CASSQDMGVSEKLFF
d_call: NA; clone_size: few; j_call: TRBJ1-1; v_call: TRBV19; cdr3_nt: TGTGCCAGTAGTCCGTGGACGGTACAATTTAACACTGAAGCTTTCTTT; cdr3_aa: CASSPWTVQFNTEAFF
d_call: NA; clone_size: many; j_call: TRBJ1-2; v_call: TRBV3-1; cdr3_nt: TGTGCCAGCAGCCCCTGGGACGATAACTATGGCTACACCTTC; cdr3_aa: CASSPWDDNYGYTF
d_call: NA; clone_size: many; j_call: TRBJ2-3; v_call: TRBV20-1; cdr3_nt: TGCAGTGCCTACTCAGGCCGGCCAGATACGCAGTATTTT; cdr3_aa: CSAYSGRPDTQYF
d_call: TRBD1; clone_size: NA; j_call: TRBJ2-1; v_call: TRBV9; cdr3_nt: TGTGCCAGCAGCGTACAAGGACAGGGGTACAATGAGCAGTTCTTC; cdr3_aa: CASSVQGQGYNEQFF
d_call: TRBD2; clone_size: many; j_call: TRBJ2-7; v_call: TRBV20-1; cdr3_nt: TGCAGTGCTCGACCGGGACTAGCGGGAGTGTCATACGAGCAGTACTTC; cdr3_aa: CSARPGLAGVSYEQYF
d_call: NA; clone_size: many; j_call: TRBJ2-5; v_call: TRBV7-9; cdr3_nt: TGTGCCAGCAGCCGGGAAAAGACCCAGTACTTC; cdr3_aa: CASSREKTQYF
d_call: NA; clone_size: many; j_call: TRBJ1-1; v_call: TRBV5-1; cdr3_nt: TGTGCCAGCAGCCTGACCGGGGGGCTGAACACTGAAGCTTTCTTT; cdr3_aa: CASSLTGGLNTEAFF
d_call: NA; clone_size: many; j_call: TRBJ2-1; v_call: TRBV28; cdr3_nt: TGTGCCAGCAGCAGGGGGGATTCCAATGAGCAGTTCTTC; cdr3_aa: CASSRGDSNEQFF
d_call: TRBD2; clone_size: NA; j_call: TRBJ2-1; v_call: TRBV19; cdr3_nt: TGTGCCAGTAGCATGACTAGCGACAATGAGCAGTTCTTC; cdr3_aa: CASSMTSDNEQFF